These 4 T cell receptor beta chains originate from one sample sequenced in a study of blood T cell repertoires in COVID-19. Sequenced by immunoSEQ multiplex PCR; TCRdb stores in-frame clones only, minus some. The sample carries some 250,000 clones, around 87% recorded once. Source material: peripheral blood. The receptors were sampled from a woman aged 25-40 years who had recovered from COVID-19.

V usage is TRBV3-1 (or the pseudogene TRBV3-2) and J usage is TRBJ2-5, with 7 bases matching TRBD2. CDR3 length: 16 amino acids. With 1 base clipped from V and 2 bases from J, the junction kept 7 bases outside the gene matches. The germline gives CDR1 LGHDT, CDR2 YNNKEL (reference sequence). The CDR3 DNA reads TGTGCCAGCAGCCAAGTCGGTTGGCGGGGGCAAGAGACCCAGTACTTC. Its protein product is CASSQVGWRGQETQYF.

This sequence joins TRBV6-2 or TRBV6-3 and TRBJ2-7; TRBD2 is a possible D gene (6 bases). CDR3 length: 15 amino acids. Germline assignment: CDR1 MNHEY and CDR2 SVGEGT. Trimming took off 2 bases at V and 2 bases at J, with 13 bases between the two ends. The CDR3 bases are TGTGCCAGCAGTTACATAGCGGACCTCGCCTACGAGCAGTACTTC. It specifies CASSYIADLAYEQYF.

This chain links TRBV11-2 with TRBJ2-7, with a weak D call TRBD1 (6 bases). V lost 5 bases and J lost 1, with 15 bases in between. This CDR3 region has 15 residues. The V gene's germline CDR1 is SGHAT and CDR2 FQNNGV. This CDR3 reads CASSPRSQGSYEQYF. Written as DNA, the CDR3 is TGTGCCAGCAGCCCCCGTTCGCAGGGGTCCTACGAGCAGTACTTC.

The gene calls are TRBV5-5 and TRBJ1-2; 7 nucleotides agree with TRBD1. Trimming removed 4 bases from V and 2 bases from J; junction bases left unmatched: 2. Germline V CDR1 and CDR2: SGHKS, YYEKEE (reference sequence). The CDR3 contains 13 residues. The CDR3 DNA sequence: TGTGCCAGCAGCCCGACAGGGAACTATGGCTACACCTTC. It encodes CASSPTGNYGYTF. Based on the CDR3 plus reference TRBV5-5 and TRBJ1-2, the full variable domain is DAGVTQSPTHLIKTRGQQVTLRCSPISGHKSVSWYQQVLGQGPQFIFQYYEKEERGRGNFPDRFSARQFPNYSSELNVNALLLGDSALYLCASSPTGNYGYTFGSGTRLTVV.